Listed below are T cell receptor beta chains from one sample, sequenced in a study of early stage breast cancer tumors. Clones were read by immunoSEQ multiplex PCR, and TCRdb kept only the in-frame ones, dropping some. The top ten clones hold 10% to 15% of a sample with roughly 9,900 clones, 64% of them seen once. The material sequenced was breast tumor tissue. These receptors came from a person aged 55-75 years with breast cancer. Each CDR3 is given with its conserved first and last residue. A D gene is named only where the DNA matches it firmly. Where a row states a size, it is once, few, many or the class of an expanded clone; other rows omit it.

>NA|TRBV5-1|TRBJ1-1|NA
TGCGCCAGCAGCTCCCAGGGGCCTACTGAAGCTTTCTTT
CASSSQGPTEAFF
>NA|TRBV7-6|TRBJ2-5|TRBD2
TGTGCCAGCAGCTTGCTAGCGGGAGTCTTTGTAGGAGAGACCCAGTACTTC
CASSLLAGVFVGETQYF
>NA|TRBV15|TRBJ1-4|NA
TGTGCCACCAGCAGAGCAAAGGGTTCTAATGAAAAACTGTTTTTT
CATSRAKGSNEKLFF
>NA|TRBV7-6|TRBJ2-5|NA
TGTGCCAGCAGCTTAGCCGGGATTGGGGAGACCCAGTACTTC
CASSLAGIGETQYF
>NA|TRBV15|TRBJ1-2|NA
TGTGCCACCTCCGGTTGGGCAGGCGGTCAAGGGCGCCAAGGCTACACCTTC
CATSGWAGGQGRQGYTF
>once|TRBV5-5|TRBJ2-1|TRBD2
TGTGCCAGCAGCTTGGGACCTACTAGCGGGGGAGAACAGTTCTTC
CASSLGPTSGGEQFF
>few|TRBV14|TRBJ2-1|TRBD2
TGTGCCAGCAGCCACTCCGGGACTAGCGTATACAATGAGCAGTTCTTC
CASSHSGTSVYNEQFF
>few|TRBV5-1|TRBJ1-1|NA
TGCGCCAGCAGCCCACAGGTCAACACTGAAGCTTTCTTT
CASSPQVNTEAFF
>NA|TRBV28|TRBJ2-3|NA
TGTGCCAGCTCGATAGACTCTAGCACAGATACGCAGTATTTT
CASSIDSSTDTQYF
>once|TRBV6-5|TRBJ2-7|NA
TGTGCCAGCAGTTACTTCAGGGGGGCCTACGAGCAGTACTTC
CASSYFRGAYEQYF
>NA|TRBV6-5|TRBJ2-7|TRBD1
TGTGCCAGCAGCTCACGGGGACAGCCACCCTACGAGCAGTACTTC
CASSSRGQPPYEQYF
>NA|TRBV19|TRBJ2-1|TRBD1
TGTGCCAGTAGTCGGGGGACAGGGGGAATTGGTGAGCAGTTCTTC
CASSRGTGGIGEQFF
>NA|TRBV19|TRBJ2-1|TRBD2
TGTGCCAGTAGCGGGACTAGCGGGAGAGGGGATGAGCAGTTCTTC
CASSGTSGRGDEQFF
>few|TRBV27|TRBJ1-2|NA
TGTGCCAGCAGTTCACAGGTAGATGGGGGCTACACCTTC
CASSSQVDGGYTF
>few|TRBV10-1|TRBJ1-1|NA
TGCGCCAGCAGTCACAGGGACATGAACACTGAAGCTTTCTTT
CASSHRDMNTEAFF
>NA|TRBV5-1|TRBJ2-5|TRBD1
TGCGCCAGCAGCCGGACAGGGGGGGTCCAAGAGACCCAGTACTTC
CASSRTGGVQETQYF
>NA|TRBV30|TRBJ1-1|TRBD1
TGTGCCTGGGGGACAGGGGTGGACACTGAAGCTTTCTTT
CAWGTGVDTEAFF
>NA|TRBV19|TRBJ2-1|TRBD1
TGTGCCAGTAGTATAGATCGCAGGGGGCGGAGGAATGAGCAGTTCTTC
CASSIDRRGRRNEQFF
>large|TRBV6-6|TRBJ2-3|NA
TGTGCCAGCAGTTGGACCCGTGGGAGCACAGATACGCAGTATTTT
CASSWTRGSTDTQYF
>few|TRBV6-1|TRBJ2-1|TRBD1
TGTGCCAGCAGTGGACAGGGTTATGAGCAGTTCTTC
CASSGQGYEQFF
>NA|TRBV28|TRBJ1-5|NA
TGTGCCAGCACAAGGGTGAGAGGTCAGCCCCAGCATTTT
CASTRVRGQPQHF
>NA|TRBV30|TRBJ2-3|NA
TGTGCGATTGTAGAGTCCTCCACAGATACGCAGTATTTT
CAIVESSTDTQYF